This T cell receptor beta chain comes out of a study of blood T cell repertoires in COVID-19. Study-wide context: Acute and convalescent COVID-19 specimens originated in the United States, Italy and Spain. T cells, B-cell-depleted T cells, or PBMCs supplied cDNA or gDNA.

Per the original data handling: Reference gene primer amplification gave estimated nucleated cell counts. Assay: immunoSEQ multiplex PCR; the TCRdb copy retains only in-frame clones and omits some. D and trimming come from the DNA, and the V and J calls and clone size come from that table. The table includes 150,000 to 200,000 clones, roughly 86% detected once. The CDR3 is made up of 15 amino acids. Germline values: CDR1 MNHNS, CDR2 SASEGT. The V segment lost 3 bases and the J segment 4 bases; nucleotides outside the gene matches: 5. This receptor was obtained from a man aged 35 to 55 with active or convalescent COVID-19. Sequenced material: peripheral blood. The chain employs TRBV6-1 and TRBJ2-1; TRBD2 agrees at 8 bases. This CDR3 reads CASSDTSGVYNEQFF. The DNA of the CDR3 is TGTGCCAGCAGTGATACTAGCGGAGTTTACAATGAGCAGTTCTTC.